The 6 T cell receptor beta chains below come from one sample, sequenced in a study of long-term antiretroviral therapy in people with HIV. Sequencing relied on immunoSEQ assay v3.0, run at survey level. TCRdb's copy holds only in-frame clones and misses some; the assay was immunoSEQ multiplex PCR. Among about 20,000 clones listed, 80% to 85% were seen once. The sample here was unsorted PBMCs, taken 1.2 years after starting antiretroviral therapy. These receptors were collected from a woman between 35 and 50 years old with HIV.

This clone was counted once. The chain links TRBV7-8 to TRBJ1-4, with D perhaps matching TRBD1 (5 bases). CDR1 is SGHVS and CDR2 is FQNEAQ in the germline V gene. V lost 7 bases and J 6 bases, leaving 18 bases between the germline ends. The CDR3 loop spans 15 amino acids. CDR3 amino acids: CASTLGGGMDEKLFF. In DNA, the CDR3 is TGTGCCAGCACCCTGGGGGGGGGAATGGATGAAAAACTGTTTTTT. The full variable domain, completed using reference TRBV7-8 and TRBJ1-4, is GAGVSQSPRYKVAKRGQDVALRCDPISGHVSLFWYQQALGQGPEFLTYFQNEAQLDKSGLPSDRFFAERPEGSVSTLKIQRTQQEDSAVYLCASTLGGGMDEKLFFGSGTQLSVL.

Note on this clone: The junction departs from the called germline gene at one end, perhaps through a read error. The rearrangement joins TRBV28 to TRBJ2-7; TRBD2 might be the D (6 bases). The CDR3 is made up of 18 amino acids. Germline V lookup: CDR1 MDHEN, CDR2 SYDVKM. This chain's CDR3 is CACRGPKAPAGLSYEQYF. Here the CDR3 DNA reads TGCGCTTGTCGGGGACCTAAGGCCCCAGCGGGCCTCTCCTACGAGCAGTACTTC.

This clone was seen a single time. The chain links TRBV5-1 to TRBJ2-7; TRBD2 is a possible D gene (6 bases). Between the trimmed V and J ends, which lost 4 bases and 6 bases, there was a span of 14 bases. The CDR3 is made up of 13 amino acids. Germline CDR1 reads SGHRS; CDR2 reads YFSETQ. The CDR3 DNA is TGCGCCAGCAGCCCAAGGAGGGGCGCCGAGCAGTACTTC. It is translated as CASSPRRGAEQYF.

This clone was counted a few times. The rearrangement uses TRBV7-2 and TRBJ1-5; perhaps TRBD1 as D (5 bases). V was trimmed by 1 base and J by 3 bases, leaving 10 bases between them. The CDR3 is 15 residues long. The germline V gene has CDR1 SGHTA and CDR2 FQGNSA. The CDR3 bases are TGTGCCAGCAGCTTAGTGTCAGGGCCCAATCAGCCCCAGCATTTT. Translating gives CASSLVSGPNQPQHF.

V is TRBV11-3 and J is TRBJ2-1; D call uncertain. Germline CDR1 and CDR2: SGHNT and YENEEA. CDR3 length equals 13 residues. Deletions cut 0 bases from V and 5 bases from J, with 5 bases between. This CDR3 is CASSLDYDNEQFF. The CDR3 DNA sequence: TGTGCCAGCAGCTTAGATTATGACAATGAGCAGTTCTTC.

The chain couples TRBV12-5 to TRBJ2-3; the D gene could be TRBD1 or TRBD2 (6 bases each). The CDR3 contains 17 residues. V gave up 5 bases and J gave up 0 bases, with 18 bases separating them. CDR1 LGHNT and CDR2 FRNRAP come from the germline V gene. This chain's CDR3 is CASGPTAGEASTDTQYF. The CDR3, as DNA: TGTGCTAGTGGTCCGACAGCAGGGGAGGCTAGCACAGATACGCAGTATTTT.